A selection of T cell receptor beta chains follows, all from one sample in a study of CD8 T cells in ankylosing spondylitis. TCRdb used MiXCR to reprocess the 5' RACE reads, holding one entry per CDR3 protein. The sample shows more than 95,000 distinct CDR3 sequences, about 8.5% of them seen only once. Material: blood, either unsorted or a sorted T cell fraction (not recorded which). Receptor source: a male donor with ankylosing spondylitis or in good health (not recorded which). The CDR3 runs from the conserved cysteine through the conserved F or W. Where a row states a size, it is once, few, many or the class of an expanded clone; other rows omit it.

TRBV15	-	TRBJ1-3	CATRNSGRSSGNTIYF
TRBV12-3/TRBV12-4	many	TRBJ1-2	CASTDRGYGYTF
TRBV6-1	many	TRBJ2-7	CASRRTGSSVYEQYF
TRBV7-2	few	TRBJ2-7	CASSLARRGEGYEQYF
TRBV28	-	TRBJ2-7	CASSIPRTQGPYEQYF
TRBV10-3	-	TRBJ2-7	CAISETGLGTYEQYF
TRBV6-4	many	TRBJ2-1	CASSPLDQGEQFF
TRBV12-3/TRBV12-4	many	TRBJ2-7	CASSPWTGDTYEQYF
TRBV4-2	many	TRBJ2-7	CASSQPGSYEQYF
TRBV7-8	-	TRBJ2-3	CASSSPEGEMDLDTQYF
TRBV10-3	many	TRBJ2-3	CAITASGAPTDTQYF
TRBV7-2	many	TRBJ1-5	CASSLVAVDQPQHF
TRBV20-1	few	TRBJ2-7	CCARGLGLAGSSYEQYF
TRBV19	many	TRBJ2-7	CASSIGHRSVEQYF
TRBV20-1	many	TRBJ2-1	CSARDSPYNEQFF
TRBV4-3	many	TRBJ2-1	CASSQDVRREQFF
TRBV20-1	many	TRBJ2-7	CSARRPGRPYEQYF
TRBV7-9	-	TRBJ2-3	CASSFYGSSTDTQYF
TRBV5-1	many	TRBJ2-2	CASSFGLAGGPGELFF
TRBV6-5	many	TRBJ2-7	CASSPAGTDYEQYF
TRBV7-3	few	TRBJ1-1	CASSSFGGAFLAAEAFF
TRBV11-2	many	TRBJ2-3	CASSPRDTQYF
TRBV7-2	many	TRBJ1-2	CASSLVGRGYGYTF
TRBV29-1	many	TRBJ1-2	CSATLEAGAIGYTF
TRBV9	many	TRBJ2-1	CASSAGNEQFF
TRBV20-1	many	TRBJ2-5	CSAGGTAETQYF
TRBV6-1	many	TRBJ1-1	CASRRGGRIPEAFF
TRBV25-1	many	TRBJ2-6	CASSHPRSGANVLTF
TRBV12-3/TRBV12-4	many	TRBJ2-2	CASLGGELFF
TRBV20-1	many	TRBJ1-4	CSAGQRNEKLFF
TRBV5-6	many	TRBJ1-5	CASSSFNQPQHF
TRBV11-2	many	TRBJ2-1	CASSLLAGGSYNEQFF
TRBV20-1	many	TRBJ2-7	CSARRSLADEQYF
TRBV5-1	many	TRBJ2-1	CASSPEGGTENEQFF
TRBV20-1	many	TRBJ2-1	CSAIVGGDSYNEQFF
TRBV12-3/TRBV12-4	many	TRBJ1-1	CASRGQGNTEAFF
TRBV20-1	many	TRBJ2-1	CSAGDRGSYNEQFF
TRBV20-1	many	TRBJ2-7	CSASGTSWGTYEQYF
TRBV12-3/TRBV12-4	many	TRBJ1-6	CASSLGEAYNSPLHF
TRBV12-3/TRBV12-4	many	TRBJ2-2	CASSETTGELFF